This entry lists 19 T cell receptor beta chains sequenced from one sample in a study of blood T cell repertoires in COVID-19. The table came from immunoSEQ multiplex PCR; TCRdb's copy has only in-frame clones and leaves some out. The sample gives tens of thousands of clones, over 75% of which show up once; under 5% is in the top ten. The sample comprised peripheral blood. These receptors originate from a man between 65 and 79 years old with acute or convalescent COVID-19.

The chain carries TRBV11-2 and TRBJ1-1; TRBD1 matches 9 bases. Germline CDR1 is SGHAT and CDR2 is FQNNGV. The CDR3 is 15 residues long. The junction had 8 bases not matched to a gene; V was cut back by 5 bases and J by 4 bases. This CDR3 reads CASSDQQGAGTEAFF. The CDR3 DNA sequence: TGTGCCAGCAGCGACCAACAGGGGGCAGGCACTGAAGCTTTCTTT.

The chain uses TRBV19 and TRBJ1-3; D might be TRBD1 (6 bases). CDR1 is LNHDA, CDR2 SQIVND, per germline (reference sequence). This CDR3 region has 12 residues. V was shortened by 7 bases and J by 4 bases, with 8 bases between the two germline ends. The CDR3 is CASTDRGNTIYF. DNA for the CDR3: TGTGCCAGTACCGACAGGGGAAACACCATATATTTT.

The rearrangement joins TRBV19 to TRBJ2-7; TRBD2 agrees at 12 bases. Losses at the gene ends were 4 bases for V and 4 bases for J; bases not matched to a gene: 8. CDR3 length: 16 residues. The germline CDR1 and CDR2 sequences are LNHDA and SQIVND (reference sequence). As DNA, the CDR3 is TGTGCCAGTAGTAGGACAGCTAGCGGGGGGGCTTACGAGCAGTACTTC. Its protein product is CASSRTASGGAYEQYF. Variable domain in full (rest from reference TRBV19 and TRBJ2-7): DGGITQSPKYLFRKEGQNVTLSCEQNLNHDAMYWYRQDPGQGLRLIYYSQIVNDFQKGDIAEGYSVSREKKESFPLTVTSAQKNPTAFYLCASSRTASGGAYEQYFGPGTRLTVT.

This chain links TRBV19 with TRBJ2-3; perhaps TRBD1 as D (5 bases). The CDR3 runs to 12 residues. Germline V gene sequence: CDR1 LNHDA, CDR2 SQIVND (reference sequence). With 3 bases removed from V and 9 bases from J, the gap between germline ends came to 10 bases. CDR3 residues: CASSIQGITQYF. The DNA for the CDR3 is TGTGCCAGTAGTATCCAGGGTATCACGCAGTATTTT.

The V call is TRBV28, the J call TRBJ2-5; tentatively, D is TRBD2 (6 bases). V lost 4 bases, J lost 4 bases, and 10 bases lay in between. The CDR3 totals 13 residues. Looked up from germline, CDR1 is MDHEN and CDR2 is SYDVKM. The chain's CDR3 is CASSSREAETQYF. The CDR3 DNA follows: TGTGCCAGCAGTTCAAGGGAGGCAGAGACCCAGTACTTC.

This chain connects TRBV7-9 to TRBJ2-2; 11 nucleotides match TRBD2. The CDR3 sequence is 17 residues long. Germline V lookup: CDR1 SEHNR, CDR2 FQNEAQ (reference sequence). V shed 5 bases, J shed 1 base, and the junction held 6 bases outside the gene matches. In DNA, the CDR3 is TGTGCCAGCAGCCGCCTTACTAGCGGGGGGAACACCGGGGAGCTGTTTTTT. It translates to CASSRLTSGGNTGELFF.

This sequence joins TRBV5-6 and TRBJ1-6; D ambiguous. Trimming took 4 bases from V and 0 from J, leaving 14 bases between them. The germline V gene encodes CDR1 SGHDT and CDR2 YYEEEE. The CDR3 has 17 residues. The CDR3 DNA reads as TGTGCCAGCAGCCTGCTGTCGGGAAGCTCCTATAATTCACCCCTCCACTTT. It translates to CASSLLSGSSYNSPLHF.

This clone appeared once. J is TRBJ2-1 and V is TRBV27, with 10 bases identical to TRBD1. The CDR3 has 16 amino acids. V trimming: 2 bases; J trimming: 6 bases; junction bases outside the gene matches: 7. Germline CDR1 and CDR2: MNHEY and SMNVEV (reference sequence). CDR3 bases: TGTGCCAGCAGTTTACCCCGTGGGACAGGGGTCAATGAGCAGTTCTTC. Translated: CASSLPRGTGVNEQFF.

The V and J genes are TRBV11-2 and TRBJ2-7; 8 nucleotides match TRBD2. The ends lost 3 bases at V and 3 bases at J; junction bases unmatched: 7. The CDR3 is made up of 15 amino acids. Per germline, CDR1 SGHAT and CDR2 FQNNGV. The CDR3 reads CASSLGPAGGYEQYF. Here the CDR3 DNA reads TGTGCCAGCAGCTTGGGTCCCGCGGGGGGCTACGAGCAGTACTTC.

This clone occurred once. The CDR3 DNA is TGTGCCAGCAGCTTGTCCGCAACTAGCGGGGGGGCCTGGCAGTACTTC. Amino acids: CASSLSATSGGAWQYF. The V call is TRBV7-2, the J call TRBJ2-7; the match to TRBD2 covers 13 bases. The CDR3 length is 16 residues. CDR1 is SGHTA, CDR2 FQGNSA, per germline. With 3 bases clipped from V and 9 bases from J, the junction kept 11 bases outside the gene matches.

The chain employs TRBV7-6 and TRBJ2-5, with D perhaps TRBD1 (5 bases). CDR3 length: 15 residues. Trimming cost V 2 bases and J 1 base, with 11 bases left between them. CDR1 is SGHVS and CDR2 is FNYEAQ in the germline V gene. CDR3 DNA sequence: TGTGCCAGCAGCTTATCCCGGACATCCCAAGAGACCCAGTACTTC. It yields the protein CASSLSRTSQETQYF.

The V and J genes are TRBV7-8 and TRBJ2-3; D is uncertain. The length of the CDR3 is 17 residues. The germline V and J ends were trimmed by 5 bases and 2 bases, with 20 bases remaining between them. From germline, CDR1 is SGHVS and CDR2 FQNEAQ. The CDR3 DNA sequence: TGTGCCAGCAGCCCGTTTTTGCAAGCCCAACTCACAGATACGCAGTATTTT. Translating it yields CASSPFLQAQLTDTQYF.

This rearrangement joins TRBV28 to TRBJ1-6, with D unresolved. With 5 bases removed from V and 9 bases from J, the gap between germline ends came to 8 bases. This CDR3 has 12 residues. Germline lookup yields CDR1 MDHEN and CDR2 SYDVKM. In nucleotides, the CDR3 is TGTGCCAGCAGTACAACATCTTCACCCCTCCACTTT. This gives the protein CASSTTSSPLHF.

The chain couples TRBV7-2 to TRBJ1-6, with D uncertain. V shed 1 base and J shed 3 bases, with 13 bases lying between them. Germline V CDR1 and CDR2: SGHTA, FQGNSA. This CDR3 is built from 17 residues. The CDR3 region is CASSLGAVVDYNSPLHF. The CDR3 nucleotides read TGTGCCAGCAGCTTAGGGGCCGTCGTTGACTATAATTCACCCCTCCACTTT.

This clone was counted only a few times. DNA for the CDR3: TGCGCCAGCAGCACGGGGAACAACTATGGCTACACCTTC. Its protein product is CASSTGNNYGYTF. V gene TRBV5-1 combines with J gene TRBJ1-2; D unresolved. CDR1 and CDR2 from the germline V gene are SGHRS and YFSETQ. This CDR3 contains 13 residues. Trimming pared 4 bases from V and 2 bases from J, leaving 9 bases between.

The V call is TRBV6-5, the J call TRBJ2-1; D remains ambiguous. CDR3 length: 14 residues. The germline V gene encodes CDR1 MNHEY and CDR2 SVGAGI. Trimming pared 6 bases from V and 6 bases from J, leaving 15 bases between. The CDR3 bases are TGTGCCAGCAGCTATCTTGACACGCCCAATGAGCAGTTCTTC. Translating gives CASSYLDTPNEQFF.

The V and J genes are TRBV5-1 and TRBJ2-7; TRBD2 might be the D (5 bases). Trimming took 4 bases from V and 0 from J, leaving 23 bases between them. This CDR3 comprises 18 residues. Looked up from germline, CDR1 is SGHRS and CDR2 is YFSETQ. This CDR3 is CASSTPDGLGSRSYEQYF. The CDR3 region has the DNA TGCGCCAGCAGCACGCCGGACGGGTTGGGGAGCCGCTCCTACGAGCAGTACTTC. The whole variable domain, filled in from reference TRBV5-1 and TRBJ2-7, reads KAGVTQTPRYLIKTRGQQVTLSCSPISGHRSVSWYQQTPGQGLQFLFEYFSETQRNKGNFPGRFSGRQFSNSRSEMNVSTLELGDSALYLCASSTPDGLGSRSYEQYFGPGTRLTVT.

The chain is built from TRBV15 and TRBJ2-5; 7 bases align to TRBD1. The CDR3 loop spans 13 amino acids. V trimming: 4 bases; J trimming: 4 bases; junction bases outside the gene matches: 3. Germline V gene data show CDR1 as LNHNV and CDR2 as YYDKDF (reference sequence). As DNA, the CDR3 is TGTGCCACCAGCACTGGGACAGTAGAGACCCAGTACTTC. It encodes CATSTGTVETQYF.

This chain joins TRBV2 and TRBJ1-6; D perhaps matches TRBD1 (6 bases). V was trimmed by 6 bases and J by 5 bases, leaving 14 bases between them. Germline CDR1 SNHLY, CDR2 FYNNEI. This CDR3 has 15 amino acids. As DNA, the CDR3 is TGTGCCAGCAGGATGGACGGACAGAATAATTCACCCCTCCACTTT. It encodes CASRMDGQNNSPLHF.